A single sample is the source of the 2 T cell receptor beta chains below, sequenced in a study of control samples from healthy donors and cancer patients. Repertoires were generated with immunoSEQ multiplex PCR, while TCRdb's copy carries only in-frame clones and drops some. The repertoire consists of about 180,000 clones, with nearly 90% occurring once and the leading ten covering 1.4%. Input material: blood. These receptors all come from a woman aged 50 to 60 in good health.

V gene TRBV28 combines with J gene TRBJ1-2; D is possibly TRBD1 (5 bases). The CDR3 is 14 amino acids. Germline values: CDR1 MDHEN, CDR2 SYDVKM. Trimming removed 3 bases at V and 3 bases at J, with 11 bases between. In DNA, the CDR3 is TGTGCCAGCAGTTTGGGGGGGACTGACTATGGCTACACCTTC. This encodes CASSLGGTDYGYTF.

This sequence joins TRBV28 and TRBJ2-7, with D perhaps matching TRBD1 (5 bases). Trimming pared 2 bases from V and 3 bases from J, leaving 20 bases between. CDR1 is MDHEN, CDR2 SYDVKM, per germline. CDR3 size: 17 residues. CDR3 sequence reads: CASSLTIKRGWYYEQYF. The DNA of the CDR3 is TGTGCCAGCAGTTTAACGATCAAAAGGGGCTGGTACTACGAGCAGTACTTC.